What follows describes a single T cell receptor beta chain. The data were obtained in a study of shared clonotypes between healthy human individuals. At the level of the study: The study drew on two women and three men aged 18 to 49 as donors.

Researchers ran the assay at a deep level. Only in-frame clones appear in the TCRdb table, and some are missing; sequencing was by immunoSEQ multiplex PCR. The data show about 1.5 million clones, roughly 96% seen once. There are 13 residues in the CDR3. Germline V CDR1 and CDR2: MNHEY, SMNVEV (reference sequence). The V gene lost 3 bases and the J gene lost 5 bases, with 11 bases spanning the gap. The material sequenced was naive CD4+ T cells sorted from blood. The subset denotes: CD45RA+ positively selected. V and J are TRBV27 and TRBJ2-7; D call uncertain. The receptor's source is a young man in good health. The chain's CDR3 is CASSFMATNEQYF. CDR3 DNA sequence: TGTGCCAGCAGTTTCATGGCGACGAACGAGCAGTACTTC.